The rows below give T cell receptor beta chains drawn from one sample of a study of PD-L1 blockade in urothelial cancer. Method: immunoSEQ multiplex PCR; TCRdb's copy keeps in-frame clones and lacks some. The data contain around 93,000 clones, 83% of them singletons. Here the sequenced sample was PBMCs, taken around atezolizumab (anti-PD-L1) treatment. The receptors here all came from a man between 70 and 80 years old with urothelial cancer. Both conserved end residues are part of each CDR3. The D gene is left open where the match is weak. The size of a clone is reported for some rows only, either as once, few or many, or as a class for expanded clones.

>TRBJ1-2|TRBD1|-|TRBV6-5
CASRYRGRSDGYTF
TGTGCCAGCAGATACAGGGGGCGCAGCGATGGCTACACCTTC
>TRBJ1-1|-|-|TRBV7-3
CASSQGDTEAFF
TGTGCCAGCAGCCAAGGGGACACTGAAGCTTTCTTT
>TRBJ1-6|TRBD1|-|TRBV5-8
CASSWDRGNSPLHF
TGTGCCAGCAGCTGGGACAGGGGTAATTCACCCCTCCACTTT
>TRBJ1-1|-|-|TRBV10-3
CAIARRDMNTEAFF
TGTGCCATCGCCCGGAGGGATATGAACACTGAAGCTTTCTTT
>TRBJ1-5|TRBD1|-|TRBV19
CASSIGWGQGSNQPQHF
TGTGCCAGTAGTATAGGGTGGGGACAGGGGAGCAATCAGCCCCAGCATTTT
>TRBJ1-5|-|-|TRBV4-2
CASSQDGREQPQHF
TGTGCCAGCAGCCAAGACGGACGGGAGCAGCCCCAGCATTTT
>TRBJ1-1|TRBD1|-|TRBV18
CASSPRQGANTEAFF
TGTGCCAGCTCCCCTAGACAGGGGGCAAACACTGAAGCTTTCTTT
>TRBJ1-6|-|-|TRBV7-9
CASSLAVSSPLHF
TGTGCCAGCAGCTTAGCTGTTAGTTCACCCCTCCACTTT
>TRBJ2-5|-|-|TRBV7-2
CASRASSEETQYF
TGTGCCAGCAGGGCCTCTAGCGAGGAGACCCAGTACTTC
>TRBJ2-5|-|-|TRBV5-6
CASSPDNQETQYF
TGTGCCAGCAGCCCGGACAACCAAGAGACCCAGTACTTC
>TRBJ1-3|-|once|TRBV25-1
CASSAQGRGAGNTIYF
TGTGCCAGCAGTGCCCAAGGACGGGGAGCTGGAAACACCATATATTTT
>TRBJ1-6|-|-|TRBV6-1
CASSGGSHDSPLHF
TGTGCCAGCAGTGGTGGGAGCCACGATTCACCCCTCCACTTT
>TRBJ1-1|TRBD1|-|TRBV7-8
CASSLVSRQGAEAFF
TGTGCCAGCAGCTTAGTCTCGAGACAGGGCGCTGAAGCTTTCTTT
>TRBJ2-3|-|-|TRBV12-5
CASGLVPVSTDTQYF
TGTGCTAGTGGTTTGGTACCAGTTAGCACAGATACGCAGTATTTT
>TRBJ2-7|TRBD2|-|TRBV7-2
CASSPTSGGPYEQYF
TGTGCCAGCAGTCCTACTAGCGGGGGCCCCTACGAGCAGTACTTC
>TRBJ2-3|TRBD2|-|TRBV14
CASSQDRAGARTDTQYF
TGTGCCAGCAGCCAAGATCGAGCGGGGGCCCGCACAGATACGCAGTATTTT
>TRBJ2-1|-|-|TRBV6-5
CASSYLSGTFYNEQFF
TGTGCCAGCAGTTACTTGAGCGGGACATTCTACAATGAGCAGTTCTTC
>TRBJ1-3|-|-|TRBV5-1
CASSWAGSLNSGNTIYF
TGCGCCAGCAGCTGGGCAGGATCCCTGAACTCTGGAAACACCATATATTTT
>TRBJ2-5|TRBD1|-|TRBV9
CASSVEARPGQQETQYF
TGTGCCAGCAGCGTAGAGGCGCGACCGGGACAGCAAGAGACCCAGTACTTC
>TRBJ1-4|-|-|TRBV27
CASSLGGSNEKLFF
TGTGCCAGCAGTTTAGGGGGGTCTAATGAAAAACTGTTTTTT
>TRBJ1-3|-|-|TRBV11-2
CASSLASSGNTIYF
TGTGCCAGCAGCTTAGCCAGCTCTGGAAACACCATATATTTT
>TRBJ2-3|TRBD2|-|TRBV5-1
CASSPTSGSTDTQYF
TGCGCCAGCAGCCCGACTAGCGGGAGCACAGATACGCAGTATTTT
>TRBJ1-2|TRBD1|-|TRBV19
CASSILVGGQGRGYTF
TGTGCCAGTTCTATTTTAGTCGGAGGACAGGGACGTGGCTACACCTTC
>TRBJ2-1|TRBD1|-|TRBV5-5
CASSFRDSSYNEQFF
TGTGCCAGCAGCTTCCGGGACAGCTCCTACAATGAGCAGTTCTTC
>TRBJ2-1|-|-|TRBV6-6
CASTPGQSYNEQFF
TGTGCCAGCACCCCCGGACAGTCCTACAATGAGCAGTTCTTC
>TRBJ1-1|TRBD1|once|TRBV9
CASSVETGGRNTEAFF
TGTGCCAGCAGCGTAGAGACAGGGGGTAGGAACACTGAAGCTTTCTTT
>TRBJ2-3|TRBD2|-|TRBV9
CASSPTGGAGGPGGDTQYF
TGTGCCAGCAGCCCTACCGGGGGAGCGGGGGGTCCGGGTGGAGATACGCAGTATTTT
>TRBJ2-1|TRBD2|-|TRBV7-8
CASRAGGGDEQFF
TGTGCCAGCAGAGCGGGAGGAGGAGATGAGCAGTTCTTC
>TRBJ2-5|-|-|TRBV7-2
CASSLGGVAETQYF
TGTGCCAGCAGCTTAGGCGGGGTAGCGGAGACCCAGTACTTC
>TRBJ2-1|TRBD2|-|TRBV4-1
CASSQMFGLAGGPYNEQFF
TGCGCCAGCAGCCAAATGTTCGGACTAGCGGGGGGGCCCTACAATGAGCAGTTCTTC
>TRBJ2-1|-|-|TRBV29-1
CSAPKLAPGSGEQFF
TGCAGCGCCCCCAAACTAGCCCCGGGGTCGGGTGAGCAGTTCTTC
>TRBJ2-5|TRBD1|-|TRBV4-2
CASSQDTGGEETQYF
TGTGCCAGCAGCCAAGATACAGGGGGCGAAGAGACCCAGTACTTC
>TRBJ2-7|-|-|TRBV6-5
CASRTPGAREQYF
TGTGCCAGCAGAACGCCAGGGGCGAGGGAGCAGTACTTC
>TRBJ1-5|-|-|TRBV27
CASSSGENQPQHF
TGTGCCAGCAGTTCAGGGGAGAATCAGCCCCAGCATTTT
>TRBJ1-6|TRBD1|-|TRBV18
CASSPGTGVLHF
TGTGCCAGCTCACCCGGGACAGGGGTCCTCCACTTT
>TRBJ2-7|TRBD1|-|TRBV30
CAWTLGDREMYEQYF
TGTGCCTGGACCTTAGGGGACAGGGAAATGTACGAGCAGTACTTC
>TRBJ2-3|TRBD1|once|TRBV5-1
CASSSRGRNTDTQYF
TGCGCCAGCAGCTCCAGGGGGAGAAACACAGATACGCAGTATTTT
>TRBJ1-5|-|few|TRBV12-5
CASGPYQPQHF
TGTGCTAGTGGTCCCTATCAGCCCCAGCATTTT
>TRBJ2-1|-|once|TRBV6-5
CASSPPRGGNNEQFF
TGTGCCAGCAGTCCACCTAGAGGGGGTAACAATGAGCAGTTCTTC
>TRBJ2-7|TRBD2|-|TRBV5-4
CASSLESSGSSYEQYF
TGTGCCAGCAGCTTGGAATCTAGCGGGAGCTCCTACGAGCAGTACTTC
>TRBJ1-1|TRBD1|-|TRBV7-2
CASSQGQTYEAFF
TGTGCCAGCAGCCAGGGACAGACCTATGAAGCTTTCTTT
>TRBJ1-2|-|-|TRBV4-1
CASSERRDLHGYTF
TGCGCCAGCAGCGAGAGGCGGGATCTGCATGGCTACACCTTC
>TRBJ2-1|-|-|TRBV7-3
CASSLSLGLYNEQFF
TGTGCCAGCAGCTTAAGCCTGGGACTTTACAATGAGCAGTTCTTC
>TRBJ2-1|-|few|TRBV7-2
CASSQGLAEYNEQFF
TGTGCCAGCAGCCAAGGATTAGCGGAGTACAATGAGCAGTTCTTC
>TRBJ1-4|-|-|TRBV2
CASSELQGTNEKLFF
TGTGCCAGCAGTGAACTACAGGGCACTAATGAAAAACTGTTTTTT
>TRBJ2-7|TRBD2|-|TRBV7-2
CASSYWRGEAYEQYF
TGTGCCAGCAGTTATTGGCGGGGGGAAGCCTACGAGCAGTACTTC
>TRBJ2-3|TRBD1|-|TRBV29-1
CSVEPQEGAIADTQYF
TGCAGCGTTGAACCTCAAGAGGGGGCGATTGCAGATACGCAGTATTTT
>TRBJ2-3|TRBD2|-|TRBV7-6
CASSLGGRADTQYF
TGTGCCAGCAGCTTAGGTGGGAGGGCAGATACGCAGTATTTT
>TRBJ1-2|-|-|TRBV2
CASVPRSGQQGYTF
TGTGCCAGCGTCCCGAGATCAGGGCAGCAGGGCTACACCTTC
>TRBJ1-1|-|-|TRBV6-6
CASSFYGENTEAFF
TGTGCCAGCAGTTTTTACGGTGAGAACACTGAAGCTTTCTTT
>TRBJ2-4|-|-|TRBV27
CASSSSGGWGKNIQYF
-
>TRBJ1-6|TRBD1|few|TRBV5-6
CASSLAETGGGSPLHF
TGTGCCAGCAGCTTGGCCGAGACAGGGGGAGGCTCACCCCTCCACTTT
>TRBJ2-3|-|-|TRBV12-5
CASGSPGSDTQYF
TGTGCTAGTGGTTCCCCGGGGTCAGATACGCAGTATTTT
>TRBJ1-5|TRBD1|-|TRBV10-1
CASNRGRQPQHF
TGCGCCAGCAATAGGGGGCGGCAGCCCCAGCATTTT
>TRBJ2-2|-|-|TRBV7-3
CASSPYETGELFF
TGTGCCAGCAGCCCCTATGAGACCGGGGAGCTGTTTTTT
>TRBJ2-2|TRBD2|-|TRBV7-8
CASSLLAGGANTGELFF
TGTGCCAGCAGCCTTCTAGCGGGGGGTGCGAACACCGGGGAGCTGTTTTTT
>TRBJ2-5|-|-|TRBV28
CASSLLGDTRAMAETQYF
TGTGCCAGCAGTTTATTAGGTGACACCCGCGCGATGGCGGAGACCCAGTACTTC
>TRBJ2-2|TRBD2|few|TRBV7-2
CASSQRLAGSTGELFF
TGTGCCAGCAGCCAACGACTAGCGGGAAGTACCGGGGAGCTGTTTTTT
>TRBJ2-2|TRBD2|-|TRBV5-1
CASSGTSGGATGELFF
TGCGCCAGCAGCGGGACTAGCGGGGGGGCCACCGGGGAGCTGTTTTTT